The source of this T cell receptor (beta chain) is a study of cytomegalovirus exposure and HLA in healthy donors. Findings and caveats of the study: Sequencing likely caused a cluster of highly shared sequence variants.

About this clone: Antigen specificity is unknown.

The CDR3 is made up of 13 amino acids. Trimming removed 4 bases at V and 3 bases at J, with 10 bases between. Amplification used 60 Vbeta primers and 13 Jbeta primers. Method: immunoSEQ multiplex PCR; TCRdb's copy keeps in-frame clones and lacks some. The table includes about 76,000 clones, approximately 80% detected once. J is TRBJ2-7 and V is TRBV6-7; no firm D call. TRBV6-7 has ORF status, its function being uncertain. What was sequenced was PBMCs. This receptor was taken from a middle-aged woman in good health and CMV-seropositive. The CDR3 sequence: CASSLVRVYEQYF. Written as DNA, the CDR3 is TGTGCCAGCAGTTTGGTCCGGGTCTACGAGCAGTACTTC.